This T cell receptor beta chain was captured in a study of Ad26.COV2.S vaccination and SARS-CoV-2 variants. Findings of the study overall: The study found higher spike-specific TCR breadth in vaccine than placebo recipients. Vaccinated and placebo-treated recipients had similar non-spike TCR breadth.

The length of the CDR3 is 13 residues. Trimming removed 4 bases from V and 7 bases from J, with 10 bases in between. Germline assignment: CDR1 MDHEN and CDR2 SYDVKM. On this clone itself: Its antigen is unknown.

Measured with immunoSEQ multiplex PCR; TCRdb has only the in-frame clones, and not every one. The sample consists of over 90,000 clones, 80% of them appearing once. The sample in question was peripheral blood, obtained after recovery from COVID-19. This chain uses TRBV28 with TRBJ2-2, with D maybe TRBD2 (6 bases). This TCR derives from a human donor who had recovered from COVID-19. The CDR3 region has the DNA TGTGCCAGCAGTTCGGGGGTCCACGGGGAGCTGTTTTTT. Residues: CASSSGVHGELFF.